The 18 T cell receptor beta chains in this list originate from one sample, sequenced in a study of T cell responses to AZD1222 COVID-19 vaccine. Using immunoSEQ multiplex PCR, the repertoire was profiled, and TCRdb retains in-frame clones only, with some absent. Altogether tens of thousands of clones are present, about four fifths being singletons, with the ten largest covering 26%. The specimen was peripheral blood, collected 28 days after the second AZD1222 dose. The origin of the receptors is an adult who received the AZD1222 COVID-19 vaccine.

V is TRBV30 and J is TRBJ2-7; D call uncertain. The CDR3 is 12 residues long. CDR1 and CDR2 from the germline V gene are GTSNPN and SVGIG (reference sequence). Trimming shortened V by 1 base and J by 5 bases, and 9 bases separated the two germline ends. The CDR3 reads CAWSGGLDEQYF. For the CDR3, the DNA is TGTGCCTGGAGTGGGGGTCTCGACGAGCAGTACTTC.

The chain carries TRBV7-9 and TRBJ1-1; D is unresolved. The CDR3 sequence is 16 residues long. Germline-derived CDR1 and CDR2 are SEHNR and FQNEAQ (reference sequence). Trimming shortened V by 6 bases and J by 6 bases, and 23 bases separated the two germline ends. The CDR3 here is CASRSALSGRESEAFF. The DNA for the CDR3 is TGTGCCAGCAGATCCGCCCTTTCAGGAAGGGAGTCTGAAGCTTTCTTT.

The rearrangement uses TRBV28 and TRBJ2-1, with D perhaps TRBD1 or TRBD2 (5 bases each). Trimming pared 4 bases from V and 6 bases from J, leaving 19 bases between. Germline loops: CDR1 MDHEN, CDR2 SYDVKM. CDR3 length equals 16 residues. In nucleotides, the CDR3 is TGTGCCAGCAGTTCCATCGGTCGAGGGGCCACCAATGAGCAGTTCTTC. Amino acids: CASSSIGRGATNEQFF.

Only one count was recorded for this clone. This chain uses TRBV6-1 with TRBJ1-4; a weak D match, TRBD1 (6 bases). The CDR3 is 16 residues long. Germline CDR1 and CDR2: MNHNS and SASEGT. V lost 2 bases to trimming and J lost 3 bases, with 13 bases between them. CDR3 DNA sequence: TGTGCCAGCAGTGAAACCCAGGGGATGCCTAATGAAAAACTGTTTTTT. It specifies CASSETQGMPNEKLFF.

The rearrangement joins TRBV6-5 to TRBJ2-5; possible D gene TRBD1, 5 bases. The CDR3 is 14 amino acids. Germline V gene data show CDR1 as MNHEY and CDR2 as SVGAGI. The V end was cut by 1 base, the J end by 5 bases, with 11 bases between. CDR3 bases: TGTGCCAGCAGTTACTGGGCAGGGTTTGAGACCCAGTACTTC. This encodes CASSYWAGFETQYF.

The V and J genes are TRBV9 and TRBJ2-2; TRBD1 aligns across 9 bases. This CDR3 region has 16 residues. Trimming took 4 bases from V and 4 from J; bases not matched to a gene: 8. Germline CDR1 reads SGDLS; CDR2 reads YYNGEE. The CDR3 is CASSLRTGESTGELFF. The DNA of the CDR3 is TGTGCCAGCAGCTTACGGACAGGGGAGAGCACCGGGGAGCTGTTTTTT.

The chain links TRBV9 to TRBJ2-2; 9 positions match TRBD2. V shed 3 bases, J shed 0 bases, and the junction held 3 bases outside the gene matches. Germline lookup yields CDR1 SGDLS and CDR2 YYNGEE. The CDR3 is 16 residues long. CDR3 sequence: CASSAGTSPNTGELFF. The CDR3 nucleotides read TGTGCCAGCAGCGCCGGGACTAGCCCGAACACCGGGGAGCTGTTTTTT.

CDR3 in amino acids: CASSKDYTEAFF. The CDR3 DNA reads as TGCGCCAGCAGCAAGGACTACACTGAAGCTTTCTTT. The J gene is TRBJ1-1, the V gene TRBV5-1; D is unclear. Per the germline V gene, CDR1 is SGHRS and CDR2 is YFSETQ. The ends were cut back, 4 bases at V and 3 bases at J, with 7 bases in the middle. The CDR3 consists of 12 residues.

The J gene is TRBJ1-4, the V gene TRBV5-1; D gene ambiguous. CDR1 SGHRS and CDR2 YFSETQ come from the germline V gene. V dropped 7 bases and J dropped 0 bases, with 10 bases sitting between them. CDR3 length: 14 residues. CDR3 amino acids: CASSVDSTNEKLFF. In DNA, the CDR3 is TGCGCCAGCTCTGTGGATTCAACTAATGAAAAACTGTTTTTT.

This clone was seen once. This chain links TRBV4-3 with TRBJ2-3; 7 positions match TRBD2. The CDR3 runs to 16 residues. Trimming removed 0 bases from V and 0 bases from J; junction bases left unmatched: 3. The germline CDR1 and CDR2 sequences are LGHNA and YSLEER. The CDR3 DNA reads TGCGCCAGCAGCCAAGATATAGCGGGTAGCACAGATACGCAGTATTTT. Amino acid sequence: CASSQDIAGSTDTQYF.

This clone was counted a few times. The chain recombines TRBV4-3 with TRBJ2-7, with D possibly being TRBD1 (6 bases). Per germline, CDR1 LGHNA and CDR2 YSLEER. V dropped 2 bases and J dropped 5 bases, with 10 bases sitting between them. This CDR3 contains 13 residues. The CDR3, as DNA: TGCGCCAGCAGCCAATGGGGACAAAACGAGCAGTACTTC. Its protein product is CASSQWGQNEQYF.

V gene TRBV27 combines with J gene TRBJ2-7; 8 bases fit TRBD2. CDR1 and CDR2 (germline): MNHEY, SMNVEV (reference sequence). CDR3 length: 16 residues. V trimming: 6 bases; J trimming: 0 bases; junction bases outside the gene matches: 10. This chain's CDR3 is CASRPSSSGSSYEQYF. In DNA, the CDR3 is TGTGCCAGCAGACCCTCTAGCAGCGGGAGCTCCTACGAGCAGTACTTC.

The chain couples TRBV18 to TRBJ2-7, with 8 bases identical to TRBD2. This CDR3 is built from 16 residues. J gave up 3 bases and V 3 bases, and 10 bases lay outside the gene matches. Germline V lookup: CDR1 KGHSH, CDR2 LQKENI. CDR3 in DNA: TGTGCCAGCTCACCCTATTCCAGCGGGAGAGGCTACGAGCAGTACTTC. Translation gives CASSPYSSGRGYEQYF.

This sequence joins TRBV25-1 and TRBJ2-7; 8 bases match TRBD2. The CDR3 is made up of 13 amino acids. The V gene end was trimmed by 11 bases and the J gene end by 4 bases; junction bases not matched to a gene: 10. Germline values: CDR1 MGHDK, CDR2 SYGVNS. Written as DNA, the CDR3 is TGTGCCTGCGGGGGACTAGGAGGTTACGAGCAGTACTTC. This encodes CACGGLGGYEQYF.

The chain recombines TRBV3-1 (or the pseudogene TRBV3-2) with TRBJ2-7; D gene uncertain. CDR1 is LGHDT, CDR2 YNNKEL, per germline (reference sequence). This CDR3 is 12 amino acids long. Trimming took 2 bases from V and 3 from J, leaving 5 bases between them. CDR3 sequence: CASSQTDYEQYF. The CDR3 DNA is TGTGCCAGCAGCCAAACCGACTACGAGCAGTACTTC.

This clone was counted once. The CDR3 is CASADSLGKQYF. CDR3 sequence (DNA): TGTGCCAGCGCGGACAGTTTGGGAAAGCAGTACTTC. The rearrangement links TRBV6-5 to TRBJ2-7, with D possibly being TRBD1 (6 bases). The CDR3 runs 12 residues. The V end was cut by 8 bases, the J end by 8 bases, with 16 bases between. The V gene's germline CDR1 is MNHEY and CDR2 SVGAGI.

The chain uses TRBV10-3 and TRBJ1-5; tentative D call: TRBD1 (5 bases). Between the trimmed V and J ends, which lost 1 base and 2 bases, there was a span of 15 bases. The CDR3 length is 17 residues. Germline V gives CDR1 ENHRY, CDR2 SYGVKD. The CDR3 coding sequence is TGTGCCATCAGTGAGTTCGGGCCGGCGGGGGGCAATCAGCCCCAGCATTTT. Encoded protein: CAISEFGPAGGNQPQHF.

The genes are TRBV4-2 and TRBJ2-3; unclear D gene. V was clipped by 4 bases and J by 1 base, with 30 bases between them. The CDR3 sequence is 21 residues long. Germline CDR1 LGHNA, CDR2 YNFKEQ. For the CDR3, the DNA is TGTGCCAGCAGCCTATTTCCGAACGGCGTGGGGTTGAGGTCTGGCACAGATACGCAGTATTTT. This sequence encodes CASSLFPNGVGLRSGTDTQYF.